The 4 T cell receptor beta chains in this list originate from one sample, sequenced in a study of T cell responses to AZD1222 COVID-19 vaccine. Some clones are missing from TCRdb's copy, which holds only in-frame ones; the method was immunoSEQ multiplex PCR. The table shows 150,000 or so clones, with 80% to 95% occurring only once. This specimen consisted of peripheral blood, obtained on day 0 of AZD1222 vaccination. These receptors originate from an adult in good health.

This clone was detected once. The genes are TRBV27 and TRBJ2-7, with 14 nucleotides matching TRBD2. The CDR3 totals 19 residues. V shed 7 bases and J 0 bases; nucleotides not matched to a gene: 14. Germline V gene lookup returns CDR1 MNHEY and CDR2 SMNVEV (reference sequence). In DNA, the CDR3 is TGTGCCAGCATGGGACTAGCGGGAGTACCCGGGACCTCCTCCTACGAGCAGTACTTC. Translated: CASMGLAGVPGTSSYEQYF.

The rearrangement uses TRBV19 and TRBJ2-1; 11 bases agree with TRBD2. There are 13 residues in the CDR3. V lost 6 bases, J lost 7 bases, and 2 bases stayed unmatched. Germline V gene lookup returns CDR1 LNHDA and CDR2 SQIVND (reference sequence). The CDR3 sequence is CASSTSGGNEQFF. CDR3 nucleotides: TGTGCCAGTAGCACTAGCGGGGGAAATGAGCAGTTCTTC.

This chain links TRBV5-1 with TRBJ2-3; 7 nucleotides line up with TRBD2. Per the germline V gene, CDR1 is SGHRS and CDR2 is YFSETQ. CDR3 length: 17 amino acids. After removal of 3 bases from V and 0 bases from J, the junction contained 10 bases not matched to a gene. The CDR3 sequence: CASSSTESGTSTDTQYF. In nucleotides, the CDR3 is TGCGCCAGCAGCTCCACCGAAAGCGGGACGAGCACAGATACGCAGTATTTT.

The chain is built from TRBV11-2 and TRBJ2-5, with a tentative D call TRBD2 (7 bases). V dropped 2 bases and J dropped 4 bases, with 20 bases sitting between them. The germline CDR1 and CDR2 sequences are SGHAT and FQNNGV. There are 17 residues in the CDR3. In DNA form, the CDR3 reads TGTGCCAGCAGCTTATTACAGAGGCCACGGGGGGCAGAGACCCAGTACTTC. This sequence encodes CASSLLQRPRGAETQYF.